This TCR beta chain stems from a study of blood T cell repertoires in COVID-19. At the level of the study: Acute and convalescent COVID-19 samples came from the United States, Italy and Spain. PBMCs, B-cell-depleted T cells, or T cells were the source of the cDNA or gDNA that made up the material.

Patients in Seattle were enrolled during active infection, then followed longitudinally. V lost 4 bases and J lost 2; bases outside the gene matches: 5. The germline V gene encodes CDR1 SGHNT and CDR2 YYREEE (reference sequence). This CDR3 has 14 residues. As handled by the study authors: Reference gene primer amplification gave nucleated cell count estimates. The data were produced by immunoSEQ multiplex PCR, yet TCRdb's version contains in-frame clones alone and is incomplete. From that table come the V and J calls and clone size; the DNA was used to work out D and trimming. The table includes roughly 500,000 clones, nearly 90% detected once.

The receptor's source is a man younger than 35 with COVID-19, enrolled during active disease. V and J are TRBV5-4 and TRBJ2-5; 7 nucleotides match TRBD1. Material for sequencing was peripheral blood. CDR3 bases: TGTGCCAGCAGCCGGGGACAGCTTCAAGAGACCCAGTACTTC. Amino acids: CASSRGQLQETQYF. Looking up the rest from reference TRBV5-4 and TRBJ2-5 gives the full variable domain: ETGVTQSPTHLIKTRGQQVTLRCSSQSGHNTVSWYQQALGQGPQFIFQYYREEENGRGNFPPRFSGLQFPNYSSELNVNALELDDSALYLCASSRGQLQETQYFGPGTRLLVL.